The present T cell receptor beta chain was sequenced within a study of blood T cell repertoires in COVID-19. The CDR3 covers 16 residues. Germline CDR1 SGHVS, CDR2 FQNEAQ. Trimming removed 3 bases at V and 0 bases at J, with 9 bases between. This clone was picked up one time. Per the original methods: Cell counts per sample came from amplifying reference gene primers. Sequencing was performed with immunoSEQ multiplex PCR; in TCRdb, only in-frame clones are kept and a portion is missing. V and J calls plus clone size are reproduced from that table; the DNA served to infer D and trimming. The sample has tens of thousands of clones, roughly 80% seen once; the top ten hold 25% to 30%.

The sample taken for sequencing was peripheral blood. The chain couples TRBV7-8 to TRBJ1-6; D unclear. The TCR originated in a human donor in a cohort sampled during active COVID-19. The CDR3 nucleotides read TGTGCCAGCAGCTTGTCGAGTAGCTCCTATAATTCACCCCTCCACTTT. As protein: CASSLSSSSYNSPLHF. The entire variable domain, with the rest obtained from reference TRBV7-8 and TRBJ1-6, is as follows: GAGVSQSPRYKVAKRGQDVALRCDPISGHVSLFWYQQALGQGPEFLTYFQNEAQLDKSGLPSDRFFAERPEGSVSTLKIQRTQQEDSAVYLCASSLSSSSYNSPLHFGNGTRLTVT.